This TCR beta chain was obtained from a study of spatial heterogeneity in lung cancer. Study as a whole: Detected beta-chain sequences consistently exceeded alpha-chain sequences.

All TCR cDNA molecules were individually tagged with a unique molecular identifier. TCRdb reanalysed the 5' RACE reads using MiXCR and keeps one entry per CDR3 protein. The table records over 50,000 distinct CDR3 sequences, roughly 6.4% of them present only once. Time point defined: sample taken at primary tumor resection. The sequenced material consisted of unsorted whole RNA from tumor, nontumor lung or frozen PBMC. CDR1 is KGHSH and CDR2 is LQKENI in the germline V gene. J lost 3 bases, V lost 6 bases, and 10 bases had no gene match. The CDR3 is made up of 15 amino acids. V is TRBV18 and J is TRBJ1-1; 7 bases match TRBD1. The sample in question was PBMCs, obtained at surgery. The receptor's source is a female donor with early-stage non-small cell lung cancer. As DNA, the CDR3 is TGTGCCAGCTCTACAATCGTTGGACAGGACACTGAAGCTTTCTTT. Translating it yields CASSTIVGQDTEAFF.